This T cell receptor (beta chain) originates from a study of shared clonotypes between healthy human individuals (dated by TCRdb to 2018 to 2020). Looking at the study overall: A few men and a couple of women, aged 18 to 49 years, made up the cohort. To increase sequencing depth and limit assay-specific biases, different laboratories used diverse techniques to prepare libraries and sequence TCR repertoires. For each donor, CD4 naive and CD4 memory were each run on three plates, CD8 naive on two plates, and CD8 memory on one plate. Between about 0.85 and 9.5 billion PBMCs per donor were obtained by leukapheresis. To estimate repertoire size and how much clonotype sharing occurs between individuals, the study deeply sequenced the blood TCR repertoires of five or six healthy adults.

Study-wide conclusions, independent of this receptor: Because the study included a small number of donors, the genetic and exposure-history diversity represented was limited. Higher generation probabilities were observed for clonotypes shared by all four sorted-subset donors than for non-shared clonotypes. Sampling was limited to blood, and TCR repertoires in tissue likely differ from TCR repertoires in blood. Incomplete sequencing was indicated by rarefaction of sorted-subset datasets, despite the large sequencing depth. Larger estimated clonotype richness was generally found for naive subsets than for memory subsets. Sharing across a few donors was observed for approximately 5% of naive CD4, about 3.2% of naive CD8, 2% to 2.5% of memory CD4, and less than 0.45% of memory CD8 clonotypes. Based on pairwise subsampling, the degree of clonotype sharing among donors was expected to be affected by sequencing depth.

On this clone: It has no known antigen specificity. No clone much larger than this one lies a single base away; base qualities are absent.

For the CD8 naive samples, CD45RO-negative cells were positively selected for CCR7, yielding a CD45RA+CCR7+ population from which TemRA cells were excluded. The donors were healthy, HIV-negative adults who had no recently reported acute infections or vaccinations. All donors were Caucasian adults living in Nashville, Tennessee, USA. Blood was collected by leukapheresis, and PBMCs were isolated by Ficoll-Histopaque density gradient centrifugation and then cryopreserved in liquid nitrogen vapor phase. Analytical flow cytometry was used to check the purity and quantity of each magnetically sorted T cell population. Genomic DNA was isolated from every sorted fraction and measured by UV absorbance on a Nanodrop 2000c. TCR CDR3 regions were amplified from genomic DNA by multiplex PCR using the deep immunoSEQ assay. Genomic DNA extracted from each cell subset was distributed evenly over all wells of several immunoSEQ 96-well plates, and each plate served as one replicate. Each replicate PCR for sorted subsets received around 200 ng genomic DNA, equal to roughly 33,000 T cell genomes. The purified libraries were quantified using a Qubit 3.0 fluorometer, sized with a Bioanalyzer 2100, and then quantified again using the KAPA Library Quantification kit. Every immunoSEQ 96-well plate was sequenced on a separate single-read 150-cycle Illumina NextSeq 550 flow cell. Per the original workflow: Because only junctional sequences without quality scores were contained in the immunoSEQ output, filtering matching that applied to full-length reads could not be performed. To assign V/J genes and CDR3, sequences were annotated using PyIR, a Python wrapper for IgBLAST v1.9, with IMGT germline references. Reads were filtered out if the reads had weak V/J assignments (E-value above 1e-6), no CDR3, stop codons, out-of-frame junctions, or ambiguous translated residues. V3J clonotypes were defined as sequences sharing an identical inferred V gene, J gene, and CDR3 amino acid sequence. Percentage overlap between repertoires was calculated by dividing the number of shared unique clonotypes by the size of the smaller repertoire. Repertoire richness was assessed with RTK rarefaction, the Chao1 estimator, and Recon v2.1 estimates of unobserved clonotypes. Generation probabilities for all TCRbeta clonotypes obtained by the gDNA method from a handful of donors were computed using OLGA. Imported from immuneACCESS, the table was reduced by TCRdb to in-frame sequences with V and J called. These copies leave out some clones; in studies compared against another copy, an unresolved V gene accounts for under half, and the cause of the remainder is not known. V, J and clone size reflect that table, while D and trimming were determined from the DNA. This sample is represented by around 580,000 clones; about 98% of them were singletons. The ten largest clones represent 0.3% of the sample.

The TCR was taken from a man aged 25 to 40 in good health. Sequencing was performed on naive CD8+ T cells sorted from blood. This specimen's cell subset or site label, interpreted: CD45RA+CCR7+.

The sequence in DNA is TGTGCCACCGCCGAATCGGGAGACCCATACGAGCAGTACTTC. Protein translation: CATAESGDPYEQYF. Rearrangement joined TRBV28 to TRBJ2-7, with TRBD2 as a weak D call on 6 bases. CDR1 MDHEN and CDR2 SYDVKM were looked up in the germline V gene. A distance of 20 bases separates the germline ends of V and J, which lose 10 bases and 4 bases respectively. The CDR3, cysteine through phenylalanine, is 14 amino acids long. Only CDR3 DNA remains: 42 bases, in frame from the first base.